Below are 32 T cell receptor beta chains sequenced from a single sample in a study of identical twins (dated by TCRdb to the mid-2010s). Library preparation employed 5' RACE. TCRdb names Illumina HiSeq 2000 as the instrument used. TCRdb reprocessed the public reads (quality trimming at Q25 with fastp, clone calling with MiXCR) and kept in-frame beta chains. Here each entry gathers all rows of one CDR3 protein and keeps the most common genes and DNA. The sample profile shows 220,000 or so distinct CDR3 sequences; 5.5% to 7% of them were found once. The ten largest clones add up to 3.6% of the sample. The same sample was also used in a study of yellow fever vaccine responses in identical twins.

Sequenced material: memory (CD45RO+) T cells sorted from blood. The intended sense of this specimen's cell subset or site label: CD45RO+ enriched T cells. The source is a woman aged 18-30 years in good health.

This clonotype was seen ten or more times. CDR3: CASSVQAVNTGELFF. CDR3 sequence (DNA): TGTGCCAGCAGCGTTCAAGCGGTGAACACCGGGGAGCTGTTTTTT. This sequence joins TRBV9 and TRBJ2-2, with D perhaps TRBD2 (5 bases). V lost 2 bases to trimming and J lost 1 base, with 9 bases between them. The CDR3 totals 15 residues. CDR1 is SGDLS, CDR2 YYNGEE, per germline. The variable domain in full, with the rest retrieved from reference TRBV9 and TRBJ2-2, is DSGVTQTPKHLITATGQRVTLRCSPRSGDLSVYWYQQSLDQGLQFLIQYYNGEERAKGNILERFSAQQFPDLHSELNLSSLELGDSALYFCASSVQAVNTGELFFGEGSRLTVL.

A few counts support this clonotype. CDR3 DNA: TGCAGTGCTAGTCTAGGACAGGGCCCCACAGATACGCAGTATTTT. It specifies CSASLGQGPTDTQYF. The chain has TRBV20-1 and TRBJ2-3, with 8 positions matching TRBD1. This CDR3 comprises 15 residues. Germline V gene lookup returns CDR1 DFQATT and CDR2 SNEGSKA (reference sequence). Trimming took 3 bases from V and 2 from J; bases not matched to a gene: 7.

This clonotype was recorded a few times. This rearrangement joins TRBV5-1 to TRBJ2-7; 8 nucleotides match TRBD1. CDR3 size: 16 residues. V dropped 5 bases and J dropped 2; count of bases not matched to a gene: 12. Germline V gene data show CDR1 as SGHRS and CDR2 as YFSETQ. This CDR3 reads CASRSDRVGRTYEQYF. In nucleotides, the CDR3 is TGCGCCAGCAGATCGGACAGGGTAGGACGCACCTACGAGCAGTACTTC. Full variable domain (remainder filled in from reference TRBV5-1 and TRBJ2-7): KAGVTQTPRYLIKTRGQQVTLSCSPISGHRSVSWYQQTPGQGLQFLFEYFSETQRNKGNFPGRFSGRQFSNSRSEMNVSTLELGDSALYLCASRSDRVGRTYEQYFGPGTRLTVT.

A few counts support this clonotype. The chain combines TRBV4-1 with TRBJ1-6, with 9 bases aligning to TRBD1. The V and J ends lost 1 base and 7 bases, in that order; junction bases with no gene match: 5. The germline V gene has CDR1 MGHRA and CDR2 YSYEKL. The CDR3 covers 16 residues. The CDR3 here is CASSQATGTGNSPLHF. In DNA, the CDR3 is TGCGCCAGCAGCCAAGCTACCGGGACAGGGAATTCACCCCTCCACTTT.

This clonotype was counted between two and nine times. The CDR3 here is CASSSHPQDNEQFF. In DNA form, the CDR3 reads TGTGCCAGCAGCTCCCACCCTCAGGACAATGAGCAGTTCTTC. The chain uses TRBV3-1 and TRBJ2-1, with D unclear. This CDR3 region has 14 residues. V shed 5 bases and J shed 5 bases, with 13 bases lying between them. Germline values: CDR1 LGHDT, CDR2 YNNKEL (reference sequence).

V gene TRBV7-9 combines with J gene TRBJ1-2, with D unresolved. The germline V gene has CDR1 SEHNR and CDR2 FQNEAQ (reference sequence). V lost 2 bases, J lost 2 bases, and 6 bases lay in between. This CDR3 is 13 amino acids long. CDR3 coding DNA: TGTGCCAGCAGCTTACAGGAGAACTATGGCTACACCTTC. This codes for CASSLQENYGYTF. Combining the CDR3 with reference TRBV7-9 and TRBJ1-2 gives the whole variable domain DTGVSQNPRHKITKRGQNVTFRCDPISEHNRLYWYRQTLGQGPEFLTYFQNEAQLEKSRLLSDRFSAERPKGSFSTLEIQRTEQGDSAMYLCASSLQENYGYTFGSGTRLTVV.

This clonotype was observed a handful of times. The chain joins TRBV2 to TRBJ2-2; 13 bases are a match to TRBD2. The CDR3 consists of 15 residues. J was trimmed by 6 bases and V by 7 bases; bases with no gene match: 5. Germline loops: CDR1 SNHLY, CDR2 FYNNEI. The CDR3 protein is CASTWTSGSPGELFF. CDR3 coding DNA: TGTGCCAGCACCTGGACTAGCGGGAGTCCCGGGGAGCTGTTTTTT.

The chain couples TRBV4-1 to TRBJ2-3; D tentatively fits TRBD1 or TRBD2 (6 bases each). Germline assignment: CDR1 MGHRA and CDR2 YSYEKL. The CDR3 has 18 residues. V was trimmed by 4 bases and J by 2 bases, leaving 22 bases between them. The CDR3 sequence: CASSRGARGSPTTDTQYF. The CDR3, as DNA: TGCGCCAGCAGCCGGGGGGCCCGGGGGAGCCCGACCACAGATACGCAGTATTTT.

This clonotype was observed many times. The genes are TRBV5-5 and TRBJ2-7; D possibly uses TRBD1 or TRBD2 (5 bases each). The germline CDR1 and CDR2 sequences are SGHKS and YYEKEE (reference sequence). V was clipped by 4 bases and J by 7 bases, with 27 bases between them. The CDR3 is 17 residues long. The chain's CDR3 is CASSLLPSRTQQVEQYF. For the CDR3, the DNA is TGTGCCAGCAGCCTTTTACCGTCCCGGACTCAACAGGTGGAGCAGTACTTC.

This clonotype has a handful of counts. The rearrangement links TRBV6-1 to TRBJ2-7, with 10 nucleotides matching TRBD1. This CDR3 spans 15 amino acids. CDR1 and CDR2 from the germline V gene are MNHNS and SASEGT. V dropped 5 bases and J dropped 2; count of bases not matched to a gene: 6. CDR3 sequence reads: CASSPRGTGAYEQYF. The CDR3 region has the DNA TGTGCCAGCAGTCCGCGCGGGACAGGGGCCTACGAGCAGTACTTC.

Ten or more counts support this clonotype. The J gene is TRBJ2-1, the V gene TRBV6-1; 8 nucleotides agree with TRBD1. The V gene's germline CDR1 is MNHNS and CDR2 SASEGT. The CDR3 length is 14 residues. The junction had 11 bases not matched to a gene; V was cut back by 5 bases and J by 11 bases. The CDR3 DNA follows: TGTGCCAGCAGTCAATTGACAGGGGACTCCAAGCAGTTCTTC. It translates to CASSQLTGDSKQFF.

This clonotype was found a few times. This chain joins TRBV18 and TRBJ2-1; no reliable D call. This CDR3 region has 12 residues. Per the germline V gene, CDR1 is KGHSH and CDR2 is LQKENI. V dropped 3 bases and J dropped 6 bases, with 6 bases sitting between them. This CDR3 is CASSPKVNEQFF. The CDR3 DNA is TGTGCCAGCTCACCCAAGGTCAATGAGCAGTTCTTC.

This clonotype was found many times. The chain employs TRBV5-1 and TRBJ2-3; a possible D gene is TRBD2 (7 bases). The CDR3 is 13 amino acids. CDR1 SGHRS and CDR2 YFSETQ come from the germline V gene. V was cut by 5 bases and J by 6 bases, with 13 bases left in between. The CDR3 loop is CASSEAGADTQYF. The CDR3 DNA is TGCGCCAGCAGTGAGGCGGGGGCTGATACGCAGTATTTT.

V and J are TRBV10-3 and TRBJ2-7, with D perhaps assigned TRBD1 or TRBD2 (5 bases each). The germline V and J ends were trimmed by 5 bases and 4 bases, with 15 bases remaining between them. Germline V gene sequence: CDR1 ENHRY, CDR2 SYGVKD. This CDR3 comprises 14 residues. The CDR3: CAISPGSKQYEQYF. DNA of the CDR3: TGTGCCATCAGTCCAGGGAGTAAACAGTACGAGCAGTACTTC.

A single count supports this clonotype. At one end the junction does not follow the germline gene, possibly because of a read error. CDR3 amino acids: CATSDKGPKREKYF. The CDR3 bases are TGTGCCACCAGTGATAAGGGACCAAAGCGCGAGAAGTACTTC. The chain links TRBV24-1 to TRBJ2-7, with D possibly being TRBD1 or TRBD2 (5 bases each). Germline V gene lookup returns CDR1 KGHDR and CDR2 SFDVKD. The CDR3 has 14 amino acids.

This chain connects TRBV6-1 to TRBJ2-5, with 7 nucleotides matching TRBD1. CDR3 length: 15 amino acids. V trimming: 1 base; J trimming: 8 bases; junction bases outside the gene matches: 10. Per germline, CDR1 MNHNS and CDR2 SASEGT. The chain's CDR3 is CASSEGQGGWETQYF. The CDR3 DNA reads as TGTGCCAGCAGTGAAGGTCAAGGGGGCTGGGAAACCCAGTACTTC.

This clonotype was counted between two and nine times. The rearrangement uses TRBV6-5 and TRBJ2-5; 8 nucleotides align to TRBD2. V lost 6 bases, J lost 6 bases, and 3 bases stayed unmatched. Germline lookup yields CDR1 MNHEY and CDR2 SVGAGI. This CDR3 comprises 12 residues. CDR3 sequence (DNA): TGTGCCAGCAGCGGGGGGGCGAAGACCCAGTACTTC. Residues: CASSGGAKTQYF.

This clonotype has a count of ten or more. The chain uses TRBV20-1 and TRBJ1-5, with TRBD1 as a possible D gene (6 bases). The V end was cut by 0 bases, the J end by 5 bases, with 17 bases between. Germline V gene data show CDR1 as DFQATT and CDR2 as SNEGSKA (reference sequence). CDR3 size: 16 residues. CDR3 in amino acids: CSARDPRGGSDQPQHF. The CDR3 DNA sequence: TGCAGTGCTAGAGATCCCAGGGGAGGGTCGGATCAGCCCCAGCATTTT.

The chain links TRBV5-5 to TRBJ1-2; D may be TRBD1 (6 bases). Germline V gives CDR1 SGHKS, CDR2 YYEKEE (reference sequence). Trimming removed 5 bases at V and 4 bases at J, with 18 bases between. This CDR3 has 15 residues. The CDR3 DNA follows: TGTGCCAGCAGTCAAAACTCAGGGGCCGGCTATGGCTACACCTTC. Translated: CASSQNSGAGYGYTF.

The J gene is TRBJ1-2, the V gene TRBV29-1; 8 bases match TRBD1. The CDR3 sequence is 11 residues long. The V gene end was trimmed by 4 bases and the J gene end by 7 bases; junction bases not matched to a gene: 2. The germline V gene encodes CDR1 SQVTM and CDR2 ANQGSEA. CDR3 coding DNA: TGCAGCGTTGGGACAGGGTTTGGCTACACCTTC. It translates to CSVGTGFGYTF.

This clonotype occurred many times. CDR3 sequence: CASCTDGEAFF. CDR3 nucleotide sequence: TGTGCCAGCTGCACAGACGGTGAAGCTTTCTTT. The genes are TRBV3-1 and TRBJ1-1; D is unresolved. This CDR3 contains 11 residues. Trimming took off 8 bases at V and 7 bases at J, with 11 bases between the two ends. From germline, CDR1 is LGHDT and CDR2 YNNKEL (reference sequence).

This clonotype has a handful of counts. The CDR3 DNA reads as TGCGCCAGCAGCCAAGCGGGGACTAGCGGCTCCTACAATGAGCAGTTCTTC. Its translation is CASSQAGTSGSYNEQFF. The chain couples TRBV4-1 to TRBJ2-1; 11 nucleotides line up with TRBD2. From germline, CDR1 is MGHRA and CDR2 YSYEKL. CDR3 length: 17 amino acids. The V and J ends lost 1 base and 0 bases, in that order; junction bases with no gene match: 2.

In its sample, this clonotype was seen a few times. The chain employs TRBV12-3 or TRBV12-4 and TRBJ2-1, with a possible D match to TRBD1 (6 bases). The CDR3 has 15 residues. Trimming took off 3 bases at V and 4 bases at J, with 13 bases between the two ends. In nucleotides, the CDR3 is TGTGCCAGCAGTTTCGGTCGCGGACAGTACAATGAGCAGTTCTTC. It codes for CASSFGRGQYNEQFF.

This clonotype was picked up many times. The chain has TRBV24-1 and TRBJ1-1; a possible D gene is TRBD1 (5 bases). This CDR3 region has 14 residues. From germline, CDR1 is KGHDR and CDR2 SFDVKD. Trimming stripped 8 bases from V and 1 base from J, with 13 bases between. This CDR3 reads CATKRSDRNTEAFF. The DNA for the CDR3 is TGTGCCACCAAACGCTCAGACAGGAACACTGAAGCTTTCTTT.

This clonotype was counted between two and nine times. The rearrangement uses TRBV27 and TRBJ2-7, with TRBD2 identical over 8 bases. CDR1 is MNHEY and CDR2 is SMNVEV in the germline V gene (reference sequence). J lost 1 base, V lost 9 bases, and 8 bases had no gene match. This CDR3 is built from 14 residues. CDR3 region: CASAQRGRSYEQYV. The DNA for the CDR3 is TGTGCCAGTGCCCAGCGGGGGAGGTCCTACGAGCAGTACGTC.

J is TRBJ2-1 and V is TRBV3-1; 9 bases match TRBD2. Per germline, CDR1 LGHDT and CDR2 YNNKEL (reference sequence). V was pared by 4 bases and J by 9 bases, with 4 bases of the junction left unmatched. This CDR3 region has 13 residues. CDR3 sequence (DNA): TGTGCCAGCAGCCGGCGGGGGGGCGGTGAGCAGTTCTTC. Residues: CASSRRGGGEQFF.

This clonotype was seen a handful of times. The chain uses TRBV12-5 and TRBJ2-2; 9 positions match TRBD1. Losses at the gene ends were 6 bases for V and 3 bases for J; bases not matched to a gene: 8. The CDR3 runs 16 residues. Germline-derived CDR1 and CDR2 are LGHNT and FRNRAP. Here the CDR3 reads CASGDHRGLHTGELFF. CDR3 bases: TGTGCTAGTGGGGATCACAGGGGGCTTCACACCGGGGAGCTGTTTTTT. The full variable domain, completed using reference TRBV12-5 and TRBJ2-2, is DARVTQTPRHKVTEMGQEVTMRCQPILGHNTVFWYRQTMMQGLELLAYFRNRAPLDDSGMPKDRFSAEMPDATLATLKIQPSEPRDSAVYFCASGDHRGLHTGELFFGEGSRLTVL.

Ten or more counts support this clonotype. V gene TRBV5-5 combines with J gene TRBJ2-7; possible D gene TRBD2, 6 bases. The V end was cut by 0 bases, the J end by 2 bases, with 9 bases between. Germline-derived CDR1 and CDR2 are SGHKS and YYEKEE (reference sequence). The CDR3 consists of 14 residues. The CDR3 nucleotides are TGTGCCAGCAGCTTGGGGAGGGCGGCCTACGAGCAGTACGTC. Amino acid sequence: CASSLGRAAYEQYV.

This clonotype appeared many times. The CDR3 DNA reads TGTGCCAGCAGTTTAAGTAGCGGGACGCTTTCCTACGAGCAGTACTTC. Amino acid sequence: CASSLSSGTLSYEQYF. The J gene is TRBJ2-7, the V gene TRBV12-3 or TRBV12-4, with 8 bases that match TRBD2. The CDR3 sequence is 16 residues long. V was clipped by 2 bases and J by 1 base; unmatched bases: 7.

The J gene is TRBJ2-7, the V gene TRBV7-2; 9 bases align to TRBD1. This CDR3 has 16 residues. The trim removed 1 base at V and 4 bases at J, leaving 8 bases unmatched. CDR1 is SGHTA, CDR2 FQGNSA, per germline. CDR3 sequence: CASSLVLGQGWYEQYF. CDR3 nucleotides: TGTGCCAGCAGCTTAGTACTGGGACAGGGCTGGTACGAGCAGTACTTC.

This clonotype was observed many times. The chain links TRBV5-6 to TRBJ2-2, with D perhaps assigned TRBD1 or TRBD2 (5 bases each). V lost 2 bases and J 2 bases, leaving 13 bases between the germline ends. CDR3 length equals 16 residues. CDR1 and CDR2 from the germline V gene are SGHDT and YYEEEE. CDR3 in DNA: TGTGCCAGCAGCTTTCTAGCACAGGTTAACACCGGGGAGCTGTTTTTT. This translates into CASSFLAQVNTGELFF. The variable domain in full, completed from reference TRBV5-6 and TRBJ2-2, reads DAGVTQSPTHLIKTRGQQVTLRCSPKSGHDTVSWYQQALGQGPQFIFQYYEEEERQRGNFPDRFSGHQFPNYSSELNVNALLLGDSALYLCASSFLAQVNTGELFFGEGSRLTVL.

The chain couples TRBV6-1 to TRBJ2-6; TRBD2 might be the D (5 bases). The V end was cut by 4 bases, the J end by 2 bases, with 15 bases between. Germline V gives CDR1 MNHNS, CDR2 SASEGT. CDR3 length: 17 residues. CDR3 residues: CASSGGQSSTGANVLTF. The CDR3 bases are TGTGCCAGCAGTGGAGGGCAGAGCAGTACTGGGGCCAACGTCCTGACTTTC.